This entry is about one TCR beta chain. The sample comes from a study of blood T cell repertoires in COVID-19. Sequencing was performed with immunoSEQ multiplex PCR; in TCRdb, only in-frame clones are kept and a portion is missing. The table shows about 180,000 clones, with roughly nine tenths occurring only once. The sequencing sample was made of peripheral blood. This TCR derives from a man aged 65-85 years with active or convalescent COVID-19.

CDR3 DNA: TGCGCCAGCAGTGAACGAGGGTCGGCGATCTACGAGCAGTACTTC. Translated: CASSERGSAIYEQYF. This rearrangement joins TRBV10-1 to TRBJ2-7; D possibly corresponds to TRBD2 (5 bases). Trimming removed 3 bases at V and 3 bases at J, with 15 bases between. The CDR3 has 15 amino acids. Germline V lookup: CDR1 WNHNN, CDR2 SYGVQD (reference sequence).